This paragraph covers one T cell receptor (beta chain) sequence. Antigen unknown. Reverse transcription of all isolated RNA meant that expressed TCRB transcripts were sequenced. Mean read depth for naive, central memory and regulatory T cell samples was several million reads. Here immunoSEQ multiplex PCR was the method, and the copy in TCRdb shows in-frame clones only, minus some. The repertoire holds about 27,000 clones, with around 54% as singletons. The data are from a study of beta chain features in type 1 diabetes. The study, taken as a whole, reports: A potential influence of HLA type upon TCRB rearrangement remained unresolved herein. Shortening of TCRB CDR3s, moderate but significant, appeared in all four CD4+ subsets of Type 1 diabetes patients. The cDNA sequencing approach could over-represent high-TCR-expressing cells.

V lost 7 bases and J lost 1; bases outside the gene matches: 7. CDR1 and CDR2 (germline): MNHEY, SMNVEV (reference sequence). This CDR3 is built from 15 residues. Sequencing was done on a sample of Tregs from blood. This TCR was sampled from a woman in her late teens or twenties with type 1 diabetes. The J gene is TRBJ2-3, the V gene TRBV27, with 8 bases identical to TRBD2. In nucleotides, the CDR3 is TGTGCCAGCAACCGGGAGGGCCTGGGCACAGATACGCAGTATTTT. It codes for CASNREGLGTDTQYF.